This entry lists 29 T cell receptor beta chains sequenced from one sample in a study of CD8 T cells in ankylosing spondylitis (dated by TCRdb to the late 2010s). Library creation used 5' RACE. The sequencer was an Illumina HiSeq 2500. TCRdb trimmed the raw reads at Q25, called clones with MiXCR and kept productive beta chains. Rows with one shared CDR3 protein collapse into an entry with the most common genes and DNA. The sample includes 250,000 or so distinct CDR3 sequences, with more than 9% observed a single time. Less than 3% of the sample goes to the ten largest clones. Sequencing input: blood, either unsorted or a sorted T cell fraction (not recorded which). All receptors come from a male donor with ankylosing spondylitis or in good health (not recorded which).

The CDR3 DNA sequence: TGCAGCGGAGGTGGCTACACCTTC. Protein product: CSGGGYTF. J is TRBJ1-2 and V is TRBV29-1; D unclear. The germline CDR1 and CDR2 sequences are SQVTM and ANQGSEA. This CDR3 has 8 amino acids. Trimming removed 7 bases from V and 7 bases from J, with 4 bases in between.

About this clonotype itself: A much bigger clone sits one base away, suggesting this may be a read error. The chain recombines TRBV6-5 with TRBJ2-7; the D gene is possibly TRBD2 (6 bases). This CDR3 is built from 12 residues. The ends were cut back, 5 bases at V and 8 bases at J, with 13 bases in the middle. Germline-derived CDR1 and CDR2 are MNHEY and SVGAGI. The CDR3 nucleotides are TGTGCCAGCAGTGCAGGGAGGTACAAGCAGTACTTC. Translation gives CASSAGRYKQYF.

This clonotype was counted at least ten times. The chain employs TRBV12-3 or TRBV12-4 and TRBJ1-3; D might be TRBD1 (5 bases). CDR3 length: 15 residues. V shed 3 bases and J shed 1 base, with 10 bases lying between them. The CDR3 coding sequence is TGTGCCAGCAGTTTTGCGGGGGGATCTGGAAACACCATATATTTT. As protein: CASSFAGGSGNTIYF.

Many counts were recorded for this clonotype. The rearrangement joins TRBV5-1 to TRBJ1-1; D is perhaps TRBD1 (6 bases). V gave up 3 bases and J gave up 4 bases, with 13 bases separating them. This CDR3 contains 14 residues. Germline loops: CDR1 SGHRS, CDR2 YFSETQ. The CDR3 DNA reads TGCGCCAGCAGCTCACAGGGCGACACCACTGAAGCTTTCTTT. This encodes CASSSQGDTTEAFF.

CDR3 region: CSARSNDRVESGNTIYF. For the CDR3, the DNA is TGCAGTGCTAGATCAAATGACAGGGTGGAATCTGGAAACACCATATATTTT. The chain couples TRBV20-1 to TRBJ1-3; 7 positions match TRBD1. The CDR3 runs 17 residues. Trimming took 2 bases from V and 1 from J; bases not matched to a gene: 11. Germline lookup yields CDR1 DFQATT and CDR2 SNEGSKA (reference sequence).

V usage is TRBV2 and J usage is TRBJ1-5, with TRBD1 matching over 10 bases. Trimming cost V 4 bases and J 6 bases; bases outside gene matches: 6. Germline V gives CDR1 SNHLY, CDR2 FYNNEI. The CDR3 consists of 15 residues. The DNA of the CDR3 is TGTGCCAGCAGTGTTTCGGGACAGGGGATTCAGCCCCAGCATTTT. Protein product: CASSVSGQGIQPQHF.

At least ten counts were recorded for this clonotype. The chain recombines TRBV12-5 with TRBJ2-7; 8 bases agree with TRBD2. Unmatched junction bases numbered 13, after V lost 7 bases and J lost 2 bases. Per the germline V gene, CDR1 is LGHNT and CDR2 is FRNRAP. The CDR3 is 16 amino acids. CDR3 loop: CASARGGSGPTYEQYF. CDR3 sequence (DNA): TGTGCTAGTGCCCGGGGGGGGAGCGGGCCCACCTACGAGCAGTACTTC.

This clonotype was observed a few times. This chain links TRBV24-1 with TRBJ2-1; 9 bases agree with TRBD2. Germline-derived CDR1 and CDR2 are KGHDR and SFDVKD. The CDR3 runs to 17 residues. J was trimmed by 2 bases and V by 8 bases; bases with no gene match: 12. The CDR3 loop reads CATTRGSGSSTYNEQFF. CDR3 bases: TGTGCCACCACCCGAGGTAGCGGGAGCTCAACCTACAATGAGCAGTTCTTC.

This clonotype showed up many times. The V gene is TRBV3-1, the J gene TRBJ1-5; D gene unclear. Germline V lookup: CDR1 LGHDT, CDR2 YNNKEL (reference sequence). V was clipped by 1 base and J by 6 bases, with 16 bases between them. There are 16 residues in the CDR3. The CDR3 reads CASSQADLGPPQPQHF. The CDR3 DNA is TGTGCCAGCAGCCAAGCGGATCTAGGGCCGCCTCAGCCCCAGCATTTT.

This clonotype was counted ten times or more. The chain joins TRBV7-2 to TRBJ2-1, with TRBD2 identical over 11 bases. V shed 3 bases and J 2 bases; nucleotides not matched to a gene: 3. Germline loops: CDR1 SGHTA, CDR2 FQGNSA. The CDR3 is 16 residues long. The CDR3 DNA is TGTGCCAGCAGCTTGGGACTAGCGGTTACCTACAATGAGCAGTTCTTC. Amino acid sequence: CASSLGLAVTYNEQFF.

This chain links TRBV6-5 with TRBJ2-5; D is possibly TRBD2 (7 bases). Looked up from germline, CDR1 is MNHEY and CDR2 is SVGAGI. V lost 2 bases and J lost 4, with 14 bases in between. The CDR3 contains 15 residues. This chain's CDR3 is CASSYVEGEGETQYF. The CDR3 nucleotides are TGTGCCAGCAGTTACGTCGAGGGGGAGGGAGAGACCCAGTACTTC.

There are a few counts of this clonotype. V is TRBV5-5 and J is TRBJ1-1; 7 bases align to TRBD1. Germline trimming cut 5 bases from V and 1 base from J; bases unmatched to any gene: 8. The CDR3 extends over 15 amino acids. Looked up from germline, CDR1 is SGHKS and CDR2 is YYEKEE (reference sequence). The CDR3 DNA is TGTGCCAGCAGGACAGGGACGGGTGAGAACACTGAAGCTTTCTTT. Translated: CASRTGTGENTEAFF.

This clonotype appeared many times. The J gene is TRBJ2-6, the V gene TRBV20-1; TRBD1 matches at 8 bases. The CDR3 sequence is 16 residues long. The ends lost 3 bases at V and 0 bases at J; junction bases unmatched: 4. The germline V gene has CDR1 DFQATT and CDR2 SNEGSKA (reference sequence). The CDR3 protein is CSASQGALSGANVLTF. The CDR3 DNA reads TGCAGTGCTAGTCAGGGGGCCCTCTCTGGGGCCAACGTCCTGACTTTC.

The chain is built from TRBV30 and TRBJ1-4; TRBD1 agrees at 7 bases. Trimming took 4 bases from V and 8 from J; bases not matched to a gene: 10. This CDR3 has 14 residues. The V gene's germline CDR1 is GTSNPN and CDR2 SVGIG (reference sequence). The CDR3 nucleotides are TGTGCCTGGACGGGGACAGCCCTGAGGGAAAAACTGTTTTTT. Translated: CAWTGTALREKLFF.

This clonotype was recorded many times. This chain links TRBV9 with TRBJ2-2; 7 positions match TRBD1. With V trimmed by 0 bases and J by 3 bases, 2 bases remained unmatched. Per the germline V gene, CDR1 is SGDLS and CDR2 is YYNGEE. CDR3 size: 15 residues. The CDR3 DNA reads TGTGCCAGCAGCGTAGAAACAGGGGACACCGGGGAGCTGTTTTTT. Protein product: CASSVETGDTGELFF.

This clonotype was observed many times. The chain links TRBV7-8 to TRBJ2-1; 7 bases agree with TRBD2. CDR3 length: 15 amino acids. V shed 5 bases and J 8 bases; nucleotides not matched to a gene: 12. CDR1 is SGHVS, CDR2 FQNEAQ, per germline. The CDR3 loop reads CASSPVWTRADEQFF. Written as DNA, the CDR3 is TGTGCCAGCAGCCCAGTCTGGACTAGGGCCGATGAGCAGTTCTTC.

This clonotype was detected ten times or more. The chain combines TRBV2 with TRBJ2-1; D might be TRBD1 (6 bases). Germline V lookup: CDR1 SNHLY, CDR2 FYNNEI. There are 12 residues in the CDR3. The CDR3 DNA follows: TGTGGTGGGGGCCGGTCCTACAATGAGCAGTTCTTC. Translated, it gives CGGGRSYNEQFF.

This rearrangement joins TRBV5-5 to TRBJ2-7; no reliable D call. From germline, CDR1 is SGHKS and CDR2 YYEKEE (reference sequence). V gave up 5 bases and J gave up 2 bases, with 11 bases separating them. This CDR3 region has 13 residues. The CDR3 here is CASRQASTYEQYF. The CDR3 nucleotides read TGTGCCAGCAGGCAGGCCTCCACCTACGAGCAGTACTTC.

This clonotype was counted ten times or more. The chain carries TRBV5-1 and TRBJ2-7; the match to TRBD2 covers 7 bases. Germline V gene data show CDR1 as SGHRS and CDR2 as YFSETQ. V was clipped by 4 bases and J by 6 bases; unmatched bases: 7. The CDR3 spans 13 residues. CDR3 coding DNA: TGCGCCAGCAGCCCCCCGGGGGGAATCGAGCAGTACTTC. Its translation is CASSPPGGIEQYF.

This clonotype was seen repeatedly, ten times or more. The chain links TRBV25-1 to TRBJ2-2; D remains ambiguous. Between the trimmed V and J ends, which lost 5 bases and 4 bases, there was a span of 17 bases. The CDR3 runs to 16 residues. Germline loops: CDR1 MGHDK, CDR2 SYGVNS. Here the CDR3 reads CASSPAGQWGTGELFF. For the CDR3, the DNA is TGTGCCAGCAGTCCGGCCGGGCAGTGGGGCACCGGGGAGCTGTTTTTT.

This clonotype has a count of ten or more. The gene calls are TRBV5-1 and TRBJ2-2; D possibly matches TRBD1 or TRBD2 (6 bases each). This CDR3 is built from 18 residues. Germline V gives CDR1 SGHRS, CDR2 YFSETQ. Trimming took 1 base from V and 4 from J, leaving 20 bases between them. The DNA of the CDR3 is TGCGCCAGCAGCTTGAGAGGTGACCAGGGGAGGTTCACCGGGGAGCTGTTTTTT. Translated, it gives CASSLRGDQGRFTGELFF.

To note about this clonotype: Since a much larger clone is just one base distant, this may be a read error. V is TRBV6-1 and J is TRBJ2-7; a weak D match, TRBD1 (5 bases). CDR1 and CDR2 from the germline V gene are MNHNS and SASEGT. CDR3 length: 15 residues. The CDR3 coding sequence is TGTGCCGGCAGGCGGTACGAACAGGCTTCCTACGAGCAGTACTTC. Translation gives CAGRRYEQASYEQYF.

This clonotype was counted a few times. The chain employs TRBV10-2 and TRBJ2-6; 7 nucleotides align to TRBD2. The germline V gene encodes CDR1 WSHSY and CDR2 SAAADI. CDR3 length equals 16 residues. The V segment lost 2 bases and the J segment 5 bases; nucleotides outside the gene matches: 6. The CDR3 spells CASSEAGSGRANVLTF. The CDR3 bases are TGCGCCAGCAGTGAGGCGGGAAGCGGGAGGGCCAACGTCCTGACTTTC.

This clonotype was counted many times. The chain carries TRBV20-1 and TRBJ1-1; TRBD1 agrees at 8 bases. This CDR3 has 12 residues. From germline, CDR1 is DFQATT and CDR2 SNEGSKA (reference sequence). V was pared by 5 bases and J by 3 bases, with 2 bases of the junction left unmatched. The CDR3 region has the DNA TGCAGTGCTGACAGGGGCGACACTGAAGCTTTCTTT. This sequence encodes CSADRGDTEAFF.

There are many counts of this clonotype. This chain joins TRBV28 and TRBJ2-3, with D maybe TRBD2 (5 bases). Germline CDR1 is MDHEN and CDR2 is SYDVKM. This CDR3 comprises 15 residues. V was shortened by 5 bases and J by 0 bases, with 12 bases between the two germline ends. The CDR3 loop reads CASSPRRTSTDTQYF. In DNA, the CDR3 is TGTGCCAGCAGTCCTCGACGGACTAGCACAGATACGCAGTATTTT.

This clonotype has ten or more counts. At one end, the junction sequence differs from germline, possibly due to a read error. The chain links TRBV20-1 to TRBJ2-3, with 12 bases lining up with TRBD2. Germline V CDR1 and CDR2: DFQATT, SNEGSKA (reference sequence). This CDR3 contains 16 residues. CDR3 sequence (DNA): TGCTGTGCTAGAGATCGACTAGCGGGAGGCACAGATACGCAGTATTTT. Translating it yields CCARDRLAGGTDTQYF.

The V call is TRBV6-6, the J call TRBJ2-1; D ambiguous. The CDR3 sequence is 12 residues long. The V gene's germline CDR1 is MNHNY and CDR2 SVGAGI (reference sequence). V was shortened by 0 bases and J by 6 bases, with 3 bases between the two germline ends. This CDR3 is CASSYSANEQFF. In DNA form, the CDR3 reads TGTGCCAGCAGTTACTCAGCCAATGAGCAGTTCTTC.

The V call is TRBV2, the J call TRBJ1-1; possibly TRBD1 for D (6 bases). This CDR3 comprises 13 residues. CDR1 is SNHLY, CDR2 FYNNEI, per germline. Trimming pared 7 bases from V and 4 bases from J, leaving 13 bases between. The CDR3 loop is CASTAGAGTEAFF. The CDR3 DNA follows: TGTGCCAGCACCGCAGGGGCGGGCACTGAAGCTTTCTTT.

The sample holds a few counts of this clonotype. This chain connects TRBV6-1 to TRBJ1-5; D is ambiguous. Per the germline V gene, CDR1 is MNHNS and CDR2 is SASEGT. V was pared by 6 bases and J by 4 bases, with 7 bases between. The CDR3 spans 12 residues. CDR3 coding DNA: TGTGCCAGCAGATCCGCAAATCAGCCCCAGCATTTT. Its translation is CASRSANQPQHF.